Listed below are T cell receptor beta chains from one sample, sequenced in a study of radiotherapy plus CTLA-4 blockade in lung cancer. Measured with immunoSEQ multiplex PCR; TCRdb has only the in-frame clones, and not every one. The profile shows fewer than 65,000 clones, 84% of them singletons. The sequences come from peripheral blood, collected from a patient treated with radiotherapy plus ipilimumab. All receptors derive from a human donor with non-small cell lung cancer whose response to radiotherapy plus ipilimumab could not be evaluated. CDR3s include the opening cysteine and the closing phenylalanine or tryptophan. Fields, in order: V gene, J gene, clone size, D gene, CDR3 DNA, CDR3 protein. The D gene is left open where the match is weak. Only part of the rows carry a size: once, few, many, or a class if the clone is expanded.

>TRBV9|TRBJ2-7|-|-
TGTGCCAGCACCAAAGGTGGGGGGGCGGACGAGCAGTACTTC
CASTKGGGADEQYF
>TRBV7-8|TRBJ2-7|-|TRBD1
TGTGCCAGCACCTTAGAGACAGGGGGATTCTACGAGCAGTACTTC
CASTLETGGFYEQYF
>TRBV28|TRBJ2-7|-|TRBD2
TGTGCCAGCAGTTCAGAAGCGGGAGGGTCCTACGAGCAGTACTTC
CASSSEAGGSYEQYF
>TRBV7-6|TRBJ1-5|medium-sized|TRBD1
TGTGCCAGCAGCCCCGTCCCGGGACAGGGGGCGGCAAGCAATCAGCCCCAGCATTTT
CASSPVPGQGAASNQPQHF
>TRBV5-8|TRBJ1-5|few|-
TGTGCCAGCAGCTTGGTCAGTGTTTCTAGCAATCAGCCCCAGCATTTT
CASSLVSVSSNQPQHF
>TRBV7-2|TRBJ1-1|once|TRBD1
TGTGCCAGCAGCTTAAACCCCGACAGGGCGAACACTGAAGCTTTCTTT
CASSLNPDRANTEAFF
>TRBV20-1|TRBJ1-2|-|-
TGCAGTGCAGGGAGGGGCTACACCTTC
CSAGRGYTF
>TRBV27|TRBJ1-1|-|-
TGTGCCAGCGAGGCCCAAGACAGACAGAACACTGAAGCTTTCTTT
CASEAQDRQNTEAFF
>TRBV4-1|TRBJ2-5|-|-
TGCGCCAGCAGCCAAGATGTTTCCCAGGGGCTCGGGAAGACCCAGTACTTC
CASSQDVSQGLGKTQYF
>TRBV13|TRBJ2-7|few|TRBD2
TGTGCCAGCAGCTTTCTCGGCGGGAGGGCGGGGGAGCAGTACTTC
CASSFLGGRAGEQYF
>TRBV7-2|TRBJ2-2|-|TRBD1
TGTGCCAGCAGGGGCAGACAGGGGACGAACACCGGGGAGCTGTTTTTT
CASRGRQGTNTGELFF
>TRBV10-3|TRBJ1-1|-|-
TGTGCCATCAGTGACCCCTCAGGGATCCCTGAAGCTTTCTTT
CAISDPSGIPEAFF
>TRBV6-6|TRBJ2-7|-|-
TGTGCCAGCAGTTACGCAGGGTTCACCTACGAGCAGTACTTC
CASSYAGFTYEQYF
>TRBV6-1|TRBJ2-7|-|TRBD1
TGTGCCAGCAGTGCGAACCCGGGACAGGGGGTCTACGAGCAGTACTTC
CASSANPGQGVYEQYF
>TRBV21-1|TRBJ2-5|-|-
TGTGCCAGCAGTAATACAGGGGAAGAGACCCAGTACTTC
CASSNTGEETQYF
>TRBV18|TRBJ2-2|-|TRBD1
TGTGCCAGCTCACCCGACAGGGCGAGGAACACCGGGGAGCTGTTTTTT
CASSPDRARNTGELFF
>TRBV7-7|TRBJ2-3|-|TRBD1
TGTGCTAGCAGCTTAGTGACAGGGGGCTCCACAGATACGCAGTATTTT
CASSLVTGGSTDTQYF
>TRBV28|TRBJ2-5|-|TRBD1
TGTGCCAGCAGTTCACAGGGGTATGGTAGAGAGACCCAGTACTTC
CASSSQGYGRETQYF
>TRBV6-5|TRBJ1-6|-|TRBD1
TGTGCCAGCTGGGACAGAAGCTCCTATAATTCACCCCTCCACTTT
CASWDRSSYNSPLHF
>TRBV28|TRBJ2-7|once|TRBD1
TGTGCCAGCAGTTCCCCGCACGTTAGTGACAGGGCCCCCGGATACGAGCAGTACTTC
CASSSPHVSDRAPGYEQYF
>TRBV4-3|TRBJ1-1|-|TRBD1
TGCGCCAGCAGCCAAGATCGTACAGGGGCCACTGAAGCTTTCTTT
CASSQDRTGATEAFF
>TRBV4-3|TRBJ2-5|-|TRBD1
TGCGCCAGCAGCCAAGAGGGGACAGCTCAAGAGACCCAGTACTTC
CASSQEGTAQETQYF
>TRBV19|TRBJ1-2|few|-
TGTGCCAGTAGGAAGGGAGTAAGCTATGGCTACACCTTC
CASRKGVSYGYTF
>TRBV7-9|TRBJ2-1|once|TRBD1
TGTGCCAGCAGCTTGCAAGCGGGACAGGGGAATTTAGATTACAATGAGCAGTTCTTC
CASSLQAGQGNLDYNEQFF
>TRBV5-1|TRBJ1-4|-|TRBD1
TGCGCCAGCAGAACGACAGGGGTTATAGCTAATGAAAAACTGTTTTTT
CASRTTGVIANEKLFF
>TRBV7-7|TRBJ2-1|-|TRBD1
TGTGCTAGCAGCTCCCGACAGGGTTTGGATGAGCAGTTCTTC
CASSSRQGLDEQFF
>TRBV2|TRBJ1-3|-|TRBD1
TGTGCCAGCAGTGATAGCAGGGGGCTCGGTGGAAACACCATATATTTT
CASSDSRGLGGNTIYF
>TRBV6-5|TRBJ1-4|-|-
TGTGCCAGCAGTTACGGTGGAGGGGTAGGGGAAGAAAAACTGTTTTTT
CASSYGGGVGEEKLFF
>TRBV11-3|TRBJ2-5|-|-
TGTGCCGGCAGCTTAGGGGCAGGGGAGCAAGAGACCCAGTACTTC
CAGSLGAGEQETQYF
>TRBV4-3|TRBJ2-3|-|-
TGCGCCAGCAGCCAAAACTTGGGAGGTACGCAGTATTTT
CASSQNLGGTQYF
>TRBV10-3|TRBJ2-1|-|-
TGTGCCATCAGAAAAGACTCCGCGTGGGAGGATGAGCAGTTCTTC
CAIRKDSAWEDEQFF
>TRBV28|TRBJ1-5|-|-
TGTGCCAGCAGTTCAATGACCCACGGAGGGAATCAGCCCCAGCATTTT
CASSSMTHGGNQPQHF
>TRBV7-9|TRBJ2-3|-|TRBD2
TGTGCCAGCAGCCCCCGGACTAGCGGGCTCCAGTCTTACACAGATACGCAGTATTTT
CASSPRTSGLQSYTDTQYF
>TRBV19|TRBJ2-7|-|TRBD1
TGTGCCAGTAGTATTGGGCAGGGGGCGGCCGAGCAGTACTTC
CASSIGQGAAEQYF
>TRBV10-3|TRBJ2-2|-|TRBD2
TGTGCCATCATGACACTAGCGGGAGGCCCTGGCACCGGGGAGCTGTTTTTT
CAIMTLAGGPGTGELFF
>TRBV4-1|TRBJ1-1|-|TRBD1
TGCGCCAGCAGCCAGGAAGGGGGCTTTGGGATTGAAGCTTTCTTT
CASSQEGGFGIEAFF
>TRBV2|TRBJ2-1|-|TRBD2
TGTGCCAGCAGTGCCCTAGCGGCTGAGCAGTTCTTC
CASSALAAEQFF
>TRBV27|TRBJ2-5|few|-
TGTGCCAGCAGTCGGAGCTCCCCAAGGGAGACCCAGTACTTC
CASSRSSPRETQYF
>TRBV25-1|TRBJ2-5|-|TRBD2
TGTGCCAGCAGTGAAAATCGAGGGCTAGCGGGAGGACAAGAGACCCAGTACTTC
CASSENRGLAGGQETQYF
>TRBV2|TRBJ2-1|-|TRBD2
TGTGCCAGCACAAGGGGACTAGCGACCAATGAGCAGTTCTTC
CASTRGLATNEQFF
>TRBV5-5|TRBJ1-4|once|-
TGTGCCAGCAGCTTGTACAGGGTGTCTGAAAAACTGTTTTTT
CASSLYRVSEKLFF
>TRBV6-1|TRBJ1-5|-|TRBD1
TGTGCCAGCTCACTAGAGACAGGGAACAATCAGCCCCAGCATTTT
CASSLETGNNQPQHF
>TRBV7-2|TRBJ2-1|once|-
TGTGCCAGCAGCTCCGGAGGAGAGCAGTTCTTC
CASSSGGEQFF
>TRBV4-1|TRBJ2-7|few|TRBD2
TGCGCCAGCAGCCAATTACTAGCGGGAGTAGCCGAGCAGTACTTC
CASSQLLAGVAEQYF
>TRBV6-5|TRBJ1-1|-|-
TGTGCCAGCAGTCAACAGGGGAACACTGAAGCTTTCTTT
CASSQQGNTEAFF
>TRBV28|TRBJ2-7|-|TRBD1
TGTGCCAGCAGTATGTCCGGGACAGGGGGTATCGAGCAGTACTTC
CASSMSGTGGIEQYF
>TRBV7-6|TRBJ1-3|-|TRBD1
TGTGCCAGCAGCTTAGCTTCCGGGACAGGGGTAAACACCATATATTTT
CASSLASGTGVNTIYF
>TRBV19|TRBJ1-4|-|-
TGTGCCAGTAGCCCGAGGGGTACAGGAGGGGAAAAACTGTTTTTT
CASSPRGTGGEKLFF
>TRBV5-1|TRBJ2-2|-|-
TGCGCCAGCAGCTTGGTCCAGGGGCCGACCGGGGAGCTGTTTTTT
CASSLVQGPTGELFF
>TRBV19|TRBJ2-1|-|TRBD2
TGTGCCACCGATCCGACCGGGGGGGCCGGTTTACTGAGTGAGCAGTTCTTC
CATDPTGGAGLLSEQFF
>TRBV5-3|TRBJ2-7|few|-
TGTGCCAGAAGCTTGGACACCTACGAGCAGTACTTC
CARSLDTYEQYF
>TRBV7-9|TRBJ2-4|-|-
TGTGCCAGCAGCTTAGCCCTGGACAGAATTCAGTACTTC
CASSLALDRIQYF
>TRBV4-2|TRBJ2-7|few|-
TGTGCCAGCAGCCAAGATCCGCCTAGCGACTACGAGCAGTACTTC
CASSQDPPSDYEQYF